This T cell receptor (beta chain) was captured by sequencing in a study of vaccination and CD4 T cells after COVID-19. Study at large: Typically, post-vaccine samples were obtained a median 72 days after dose two, within a range of 14 to 241.

About this clonotype: Antigen unknown.

Study outcomes and limitations: Spike mono-reactivity was shown by 304 of 307 vaccine-specific clones in convalescent patients. The median proportion of reactive clones detected only post-vaccination in convalescent patients was about 87%.

CD4+ T cells that had been cultured provided DNA sequenced with the Oncomine TCR Beta short-read assay. TCRdb redid the calling of the PCR reads with MiXCR, one entry per CDR3 protein. The sample lists 20,000 to 25,000 distinct CDR3 sequences; less than 70% were seen once. This CDR3 contains 12 residues. From germline, CDR1 is DFQATT and CDR2 SNEGSKA (reference sequence). The trim removed 6 bases at V and 7 bases at J, leaving 3 bases unmatched. Described treatment: roughly 10-day PBMC culture with coronavirus spike peptide pools or control peptides (ViraFEST assay). V usage is TRBV20-1 and J usage is TRBJ2-2, with 9 bases that match TRBD2. The TCR originated in a human donor who had recovered from COVID-19. The sample taken for sequencing was CD4+ T cells from blood, cultured in vitro. For the CDR3, the DNA is TGCAGTGCGGTAGCGGGGGTCGGGGAGCTGTTTTTT. This translates into CSAVAGVGELFF.